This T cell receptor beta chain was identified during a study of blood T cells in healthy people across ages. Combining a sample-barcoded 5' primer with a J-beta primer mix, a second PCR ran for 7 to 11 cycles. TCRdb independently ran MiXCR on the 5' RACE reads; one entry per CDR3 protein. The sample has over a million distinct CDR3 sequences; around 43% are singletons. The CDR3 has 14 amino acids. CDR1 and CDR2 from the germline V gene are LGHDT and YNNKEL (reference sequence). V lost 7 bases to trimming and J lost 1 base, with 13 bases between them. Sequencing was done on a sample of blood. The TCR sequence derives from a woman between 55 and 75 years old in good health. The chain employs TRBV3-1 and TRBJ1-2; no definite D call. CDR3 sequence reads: CASTPRSGNYGYTF. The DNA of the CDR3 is TGTGCCAGCACTCCCAGGTCGGGTAACTATGGCTACACCTTC.